These T cell receptor beta chains were read from a single sample in a study of T cells after yellow fever vaccination. TCRdb called the 5' RACE reads again in MiXCR, with one record for every CDR3 protein. Here the sample spans under 250,000 distinct CDR3 sequences, roughly 7.2% being singletons. The sequences come from CD4+ T cells sorted from PBMCs, collected 15 days after the yellow fever booster vaccination. These receptors were collected from a man aged 25 to 40 who received the YFV17D yellow fever vaccine. Both conserved end residues are part of each CDR3. A D gene is named only where the DNA matches it firmly. Size tells how often a clone was seen (once, few, many) or the class of an expanded clone, and some rows leave it out.

j_call: TRBJ2-7; v_call: TRBV20-1; clone_size: many; d_call: NA; cdr3_nt: TGCAGTGCTAGAGGTGGCATGATAAGGACCTACGAGCAGTACTTC; cdr3_aa: CSARGGMIRTYEQYF
j_call: TRBJ2-3; v_call: TRBV5-1; clone_size: many; d_call: TRBD1; cdr3_nt: TGCGCCAGCTGGGACAGCCGCAGCACAGATACGCAGTATTTT; cdr3_aa: CASWDSRSTDTQYF
j_call: TRBJ2-7; v_call: TRBV20-1; clone_size: few; d_call: TRBD2; cdr3_nt: TGCAGTGCTAACTCCGGGACTAGGTCCTACGAGCAGTACTTC; cdr3_aa: CSANSGTRSYEQYF
j_call: TRBJ2-3; v_call: TRBV7-2; clone_size: NA; d_call: NA; cdr3_nt: TGTGCCAGCAGCTCCACGACAAAGCACGGCCCAGATACGCAGTATTTT; cdr3_aa: CASSSTTKHGPDTQYF
j_call: TRBJ2-7; v_call: TRBV20-1; clone_size: many; d_call: NA; cdr3_nt: TGCAGTGCCGAGGACGGGGAAAGAAACCTCGAGCAGTACTTC; cdr3_aa: CSAEDGERNLEQYF
j_call: TRBJ2-1; v_call: TRBV7-2; clone_size: few; d_call: NA; cdr3_nt: TGTGCCAGCAGCTTAGACCGCGTTTTGACGAATGAGCAGTTCTTC; cdr3_aa: CASSLDRVLTNEQFF
j_call: TRBJ2-3; v_call: TRBV29-1; clone_size: NA; d_call: TRBD1; cdr3_nt: TGCAGCGGGGAAAGGGGGACAGGGGGCACAGATACGCAGTATTTT; cdr3_aa: CSGERGTGGTDTQYF
j_call: TRBJ2-3; v_call: TRBV5-1; clone_size: many; d_call: NA; cdr3_nt: TGCGCCAGCAGCGCCGGACAGCTAGATACGCAGTATTTT; cdr3_aa: CASSAGQLDTQYF
j_call: TRBJ2-5; v_call: TRBV5-1; clone_size: few; d_call: NA; cdr3_nt: TGCGCCAGCAGCTTGGGACGACCGGGAGAGACCCAGTACTTC; cdr3_aa: CASSLGRPGETQYF
j_call: TRBJ1-1; v_call: TRBV10-3; clone_size: few; d_call: TRBD1; cdr3_nt: TGTGCCGCGGGACAGGGTCTAGGTGAAGCTTTCTTT; cdr3_aa: CAAGQGLGEAFF
j_call: TRBJ2-2; v_call: TRBV12-3/TRBV12-4; clone_size: few; d_call: NA; cdr3_nt: TGTGCCAGCAGGACCGGGACGGCCGGGGAGCTGTTTTTT; cdr3_aa: CASRTGTAGELFF
j_call: TRBJ2-7; v_call: TRBV6-5; clone_size: NA; d_call: NA; cdr3_nt: TGTGCCAGCAGTTACGACTCGTCTGGCAACGACTACGAGCAGTACTTC; cdr3_aa: CASSYDSSGNDYEQYF
j_call: TRBJ2-3; v_call: TRBV28; clone_size: many; d_call: NA; cdr3_nt: TGTGCCAGCAACCCTCAGGGACCCACAGATACGCAGTATTTT; cdr3_aa: CASNPQGPTDTQYF
j_call: TRBJ2-7; v_call: TRBV29-1; clone_size: NA; d_call: NA; cdr3_nt: TGCAGCGTTGCAACCCAGAACTACGAGCAGTACTTC; cdr3_aa: CSVATQNYEQYF
j_call: TRBJ2-1; v_call: TRBV20-1; clone_size: once; d_call: TRBD2; cdr3_nt: TGCTGTGCTCCGCCTGGACTAGCGGGTCTGAGCTCCTACAATGAGCAGTTCTTC; cdr3_aa: CCAPPGLAGLSSYNEQFF
j_call: TRBJ2-7; v_call: TRBV12-3/TRBV12-4; clone_size: NA; d_call: NA; cdr3_nt: TGTGCCAGCAGCCCCGACTCCAACGAGCAGTACTTC; cdr3_aa: CASSPDSNEQYF
j_call: TRBJ2-1; v_call: TRBV7-6; clone_size: many; d_call: NA; cdr3_nt: TGTGCCAGCAGCCTGACAGGAGCCTACAATGAGCAGTTCTTC; cdr3_aa: CASSLTGAYNEQFF
j_call: TRBJ1-1; v_call: TRBV7-2; clone_size: many; d_call: NA; cdr3_nt: TGTGCCAGCAGCTTACTAGCAGCAGCTTTCTTT; cdr3_aa: CASSLLAAAFF
j_call: TRBJ2-7; v_call: TRBV20-1; clone_size: few; d_call: NA; cdr3_nt: TGCAGTGCTAGAGATCTCGGAGGGCCTCAAGAGCAGTACTTC; cdr3_aa: CSARDLGGPQEQYF
j_call: TRBJ2-5; v_call: TRBV19; clone_size: many; d_call: TRBD1; cdr3_nt: TGTGCCAGTAGTAGCCCCGGGACAGGGGCACAAGAGACCCAGTACTTC; cdr3_aa: CASSSPGTGAQETQYF
j_call: TRBJ2-1; v_call: TRBV14; clone_size: NA; d_call: TRBD2; cdr3_nt: TGTGCCAGCAGCCGACTAGCGGGAGGGCAGGGTGAGCAGTTCTTC; cdr3_aa: CASSRLAGGQGEQFF
j_call: TRBJ1-6; v_call: TRBV5-1; clone_size: many; d_call: TRBD1; cdr3_nt: TGCGCCAGCAGCTTCGGGACAGGGAGTAATTCACCCCTCCACTTT; cdr3_aa: CASSFGTGSNSPLHF
j_call: TRBJ1-6; v_call: TRBV30; clone_size: NA; d_call: TRBD1; cdr3_nt: TGTGCCCGGAGGGGACAGGGTAAATCACCCCTCCACTTT; cdr3_aa: CARRGQGKSPLHF
j_call: TRBJ1-1; v_call: TRBV20-1; clone_size: NA; d_call: NA; cdr3_nt: TGCAGTGCTAGTCCCCAGGGGATTGAAGCTTTCTTT; cdr3_aa: CSASPQGIEAFF
j_call: TRBJ2-7; v_call: TRBV5-1; clone_size: few; d_call: TRBD2; cdr3_nt: TGCGCCAGCAGCAGAGATAGCGGGACCTACGAGCAGTACTTC; cdr3_aa: CASSRDSGTYEQYF
j_call: TRBJ2-3; v_call: TRBV5-4; clone_size: NA; d_call: NA; cdr3_nt: TGTGCCAGCAGCGTGGGGGGTTCGGAAGATACGCAGTATTTT; cdr3_aa: CASSVGGSEDTQYF
j_call: TRBJ2-3; v_call: TRBV7-6; clone_size: few; d_call: TRBD2; cdr3_nt: TGTGCCAGCACCGAGGTTGGGTCGCTAGCGGGGGCTCGCACAGATACGCAGTATTTT; cdr3_aa: CASTEVGSLAGARTDTQYF
j_call: TRBJ2-2; v_call: TRBV2; clone_size: NA; d_call: TRBD1; cdr3_nt: TGTGCCATCAGGGGACAGGGGAATGTCGGGGAGCTGTTTTTT; cdr3_aa: CAIRGQGNVGELFF
j_call: TRBJ2-2; v_call: TRBV18; clone_size: NA; d_call: TRBD2; cdr3_nt: TGTGCCAGCTCACACGCGACTAGCGGGTCCATGAGAACCGGGGAGCTGTTTTTT; cdr3_aa: CASSHATSGSMRTGELFF
j_call: TRBJ2-7; v_call: TRBV29-1; clone_size: many; d_call: NA; cdr3_nt: TGCAGCGCCCTCTCTGGGGTATACGAGCAGTACTTC; cdr3_aa: CSALSGVYEQYF
j_call: TRBJ1-2; v_call: TRBV7-9; clone_size: few; d_call: NA; cdr3_nt: TGTGCCAGCAGCTTTGCGAATTGGAAAAACTATGGCTACACCTTC; cdr3_aa: CASSFANWKNYGYTF